One sample yielded the 21 T cell receptor beta chains listed below, sequenced in a study of response to subunit inactivated influenza vaccine. TCRdb analysed the RT-PCR reads with MiXCR anew, one entry per CDR3 protein. The repertoire includes 300,000 to 350,000 distinct CDR3 sequences, 21% of them detected once, and roughly a tenth sits in the top ten. This specimen was PBMCs from blood, taken about 20 months after vaccination. Source of these receptors: a man aged 50 to 69 who received an inactivated influenza vaccine.

This clonotype was seen many times. The J gene is TRBJ1-1, the V gene TRBV7-2, with D hard to call. The germline CDR1 and CDR2 sequences are SGHTA and FQGNSA. The CDR3 has 14 residues. V was pared by 5 bases and J by 10 bases, with 20 bases between. For the CDR3, the DNA is TGTGCCAGCAGCCCGCAGACTTTCGAACGGGGAGCTTTCTTT. It translates to CASSPQTFERGAFF.

This clonotype was detected many times. The DNA of the CDR3 is TGTGCCACCAGTGACTCCCGACAGGCACCCACCTATGGCTACACCTTC. Translation: CATSDSRQAPTYGYTF. The chain uses TRBV24-1 and TRBJ1-2, with D perhaps TRBD1 (6 bases). The CDR3 is made up of 16 amino acids. Germline V gene sequence: CDR1 KGHDR, CDR2 SFDVKD. Trimming shortened V by 4 bases and J by 4 bases, and 18 bases separated the two germline ends.

This clonotype was counted a single time. Germline is not matched at one junction end, which may reflect a read error. The chain recombines TRBV4-1 with TRBJ1-1, with D perhaps TRBD1 (6 bases). The CDR3 consists of 14 residues. Germline V gives CDR1 MGHRA, CDR2 YSYEKL. The CDR3 DNA reads TGCGCCAGCAACCAAAACAGGGTTTTCACTGAAGCTTTCTTT. Translated: CASNQNRVFTEAFF.

This clonotype was counted at least ten times. The gene calls are TRBV7-9 and TRBJ1-1; D not resolved. Germline CDR1 and CDR2: SEHNR and FQNEAQ (reference sequence). The CDR3 has 13 amino acids. V was trimmed by 5 bases and J by 3 bases, leaving 10 bases between them. Here the CDR3 reads CASSPRRDTEAFF. DNA for the CDR3: TGTGCCAGCAGCCCCAGGAGGGACACTGAAGCTTTCTTT.

This clonotype showed up just a few times. The DNA of the CDR3 is TGTGCCAGCGGACAGGGTCCCACTGAAGCTTTCTTT. Its translation: CASGQGPTEAFF. J is TRBJ1-1 and V is TRBV3-1; 8 bases line up with TRBD1. Germline loops: CDR1 LGHDT, CDR2 YNNKEL (reference sequence). The trim removed 8 bases at V and 4 bases at J, leaving 3 bases unmatched. The CDR3 covers 12 residues.

This clonotype was detected a few times. The chain joins TRBV12-3 or TRBV12-4 to TRBJ1-2; TRBD1 might be the D (6 bases). V shed 3 bases and J shed 7 bases, with 15 bases lying between them. This CDR3 is 14 amino acids long. The CDR3 here is CASSFGSRGGGYTF. DNA for the CDR3: TGTGCCAGCAGTTTCGGCTCCAGAGGGGGTGGCTACACCTTC.

This clonotype was found a few times. This chain joins TRBV28 and TRBJ1-6, with TRBD1 matching 7 bases. The CDR3 length is 15 residues. Trimming cost V 6 bases and J 4 bases; bases outside gene matches: 6. Germline CDR1 reads MDHEN; CDR2 reads SYDVKM. In DNA form, the CDR3 reads TGTGCCAGCAGCTCGGGACAGACGTATAATTCACCCCTCCACTTT. This sequence encodes CASSSGQTYNSPLHF.

CDR3 region: CASNSGERPVTQYF. The DNA of the CDR3 is TGTGCCAGCAACTCGGGAGAACGGCCCGTTACGCAGTATTTT. The rearrangement joins TRBV28 to TRBJ2-3, with D possibly matching TRBD2 (6 bases). This CDR3 contains 14 residues. Per the germline V gene, CDR1 is MDHEN and CDR2 is SYDVKM. Between the trimmed V and J ends, which lost 7 bases and 8 bases, there was a span of 19 bases.

This clonotype was counted a few times. This rearrangement joins TRBV7-2 to TRBJ1-2; D might be TRBD1 (6 bases). The CDR3 has 12 amino acids. Germline CDR1 is SGHTA and CDR2 is FQGNSA. V lost 7 bases, J lost 2 bases, and 8 bases lay in between. The CDR3 nucleotides read TGTGCCAGCACACAGGGAAACTATGGCTACACCTTC. Residues: CASTQGNYGYTF.

The chain uses TRBV27 and TRBJ1-1; TRBD1 agrees at 12 bases. Germline assignment: CDR1 MNHEY and CDR2 SMNVEV (reference sequence). There are 16 residues in the CDR3. The junction had 6 bases not matched to a gene; V was cut back by 7 bases and J by 0 bases. CDR3 bases: TGTGCCAGCAAGAGAGGGACAGGGGGCATGAACACTGAAGCTTTCTTT. Translation gives CASKRGTGGMNTEAFF.

This clonotype was found many times. This chain uses TRBV20-1 with TRBJ1-1, with a weak D call TRBD1 (5 bases). Deletions cut 7 bases from V and 1 base from J, with 13 bases between. The CDR3 consists of 13 residues. Germline V lookup: CDR1 DFQATT, CDR2 SNEGSKA (reference sequence). CDR3 amino acids: CSVPRGGNTEAFF. The DNA of the CDR3 is TGCAGTGTTCCCCGGGGGGGGAACACTGAAGCTTTCTTT.

Ten or more counts support this clonotype. The chain recombines TRBV7-3 with TRBJ1-1; no clear D gene. Deletions cut 5 bases from V and 0 bases from J, with 13 bases between. Germline V lookup: CDR1 SGHTA, CDR2 FQGTGA. This CDR3 is built from 15 residues. The CDR3 region is CASSTRPDMNTEAFF. The CDR3 DNA reads as TGTGCCAGCAGCACTCGGCCAGACATGAACACTGAAGCTTTCTTT.

This clonotype was seen a few times. The chain employs TRBV13 and TRBJ1-1; TRBD1 agrees at 8 bases. CDR1 is PRHDT and CDR2 is FYEKMQ in the germline V gene (reference sequence). The CDR3 covers 13 residues. Trimming at V came to 5 bases and at J to 5 bases, leaving 4 bases not matched to a gene. The CDR3 nucleotides are TGTGCCAGCAGCGGACAGGGAGGAACTGAAGCTTTCTTT. Amino acid sequence: CASSGQGGTEAFF.

The chain links TRBV27 to TRBJ1-2; TRBD1 aligns across 7 bases. Looked up from germline, CDR1 is MNHEY and CDR2 is SMNVEV (reference sequence). The CDR3 spans 15 residues. J lost 0 bases, V lost 5 bases, and 6 bases had no gene match. The CDR3 nucleotides read TGTGCCAGCAGTACGAGGGACAGAGCTAACTATGGCTACACCTTC. Translating it yields CASSTRDRANYGYTF.

With respect to this clonotype: At one end, the junction sequence differs from germline, possibly due to a read error. This chain links TRBV19 with TRBJ1-2; 7 nucleotides match TRBD1. CDR1 is LNHDA and CDR2 is SQIVND in the germline V gene (reference sequence). The length of the CDR3 is 15 residues. The CDR3 DNA follows: TGTACCAGTAGCCCCTGGACAGGCGGTAACTATGGCTACACCTTC. As protein: CTSSPWTGGNYGYTF.

This clonotype appeared a few times. The gene calls are TRBV20-1 and TRBJ2-5, with D unclear. The CDR3 spans 13 residues. The germline CDR1 and CDR2 sequences are DFQATT and SNEGSKA (reference sequence). Trimming took off 0 bases at V and 1 base at J, with 6 bases between the two ends. The DNA for the CDR3 is TGCAGTGCTAGAGATGTCTTCCAAGAGACCCAGTACTTC. Its translation: CSARDVFQETQYF.

This chain connects TRBV7-9 to TRBJ1-2, with TRBD1 matching 10 bases. The V segment lost 5 bases and the J segment 6 bases; nucleotides outside the gene matches: 12. Germline CDR1 reads SEHNR; CDR2 reads FQNEAQ (reference sequence). CDR3 length: 16 amino acids. CDR3 DNA sequence: TGTGCCAGCAGCCAGATCCGGGACAGGGGTCGGCATGGCTACACCTTC. It specifies CASSQIRDRGRHGYTF.

This clonotype was seen many times. The chain couples TRBV28 to TRBJ1-2; no firm D call. Germline V gene data show CDR1 as MDHEN and CDR2 as SYDVKM. V was cut by 6 bases and J by 4 bases, with 12 bases left in between. This CDR3 is built from 13 residues. CDR3 amino acids: CASSLRPSYGYTF. CDR3 sequence (DNA): TGTGCCAGCAGCCTTAGGCCGTCCTATGGCTACACCTTC.

In this sample, this clonotype turned up a few times. J is TRBJ2-3 and V is TRBV12-3 or TRBV12-4, with TRBD2 matching over 8 bases. V gave up 3 bases and J gave up 6 bases; unmatched junction bases: 8. CDR3 length equals 15 residues. The CDR3 reads CASSLNGGVRDTQYF. The CDR3 nucleotides are TGTGCCAGCAGTTTGAACGGGGGGGTTCGCGATACGCAGTATTTT.

The chain has TRBV12-3 or TRBV12-4 and TRBJ1-6; D is unclear. The CDR3 covers 14 residues. The V and J ends lost 7 bases and 4 bases respectively, with 11 bases between them. For the CDR3, the DNA is TGTGCCAGCATAGGGAGACCGTATAATTCACCCCTCCACTTT. Translation gives CASIGRPYNSPLHF.

The count of this clonotype is one. Here the CDR3 reads CASSLIGWGEKLFF. In nucleotides, the CDR3 is TGTGCCAGCTCTTTGATAGGGTGGGGAGAAAAACTGTTTTTT. The chain is built from TRBV6-1 and TRBJ1-4; D ambiguous. V dropped 8 bases and J dropped 8 bases, with 18 bases sitting between them. This CDR3 region has 14 residues. Germline V gene sequence: CDR1 MNHNS, CDR2 SASEGT.